This entry lists 32 T cell receptor beta chains sequenced from one sample in a study of blood T cell repertoires in COVID-19. Assay used: immunoSEQ multiplex PCR; TCRdb lists only in-frame clones, some missing. The table lists some 370,000 clones, under 85% of them singletons. Sequenced input: PBMCs or T cells enriched from blood (not recorded which). These receptors came from a woman in her forties or fifties who had recovered from COVID-19.

This clone has just one count. V gene TRBV10-2 combines with J gene TRBJ1-6; 10 bases agree with TRBD1. Germline CDR1 reads WSHSY; CDR2 reads SAAADI. The CDR3 contains 15 residues. V was clipped by 2 bases and J by 9 bases; unmatched bases: 4. CDR3 in DNA: TGCGCCAGCAGTGAGCGGACAGGGGGTGTTTCACCCCTCCACTTT. Its protein is CASSERTGGVSPLHF.

This clone was detected only a few times. The chain carries TRBV4-2 and TRBJ1-5; D possibly corresponds to TRBD1 (5 bases). The CDR3 has 15 amino acids. In germline, CDR1 is LGHNA, CDR2 YNFKEQ. Trimming left V 0 bases short and J 5 bases short, with 11 bases between. The CDR3 DNA reads as TGTGCCAGCAGCCAAGAGACAGATACTCATCAGCCCCAGCATTTT. Translated, it gives CASSQETDTHQPQHF.

Concerning this clone: The junction and the germline gene differ at one end; a read error may be behind it. V is TRBV7-2 and J is TRBJ2-3, with 13 bases fitting TRBD2. The CDR3 runs to 15 residues. Germline V gene lookup returns CDR1 SGHTA and CDR2 FQGNSA. The CDR3 DNA is TGTGCCAGCAGCTTAGCGCTTGGGACTAGCGGGGAGCCGAATTTT. Amino acids: CASSLALGTSGEPNF.

The chain is built from TRBV2 and TRBJ2-2; D gene ambiguous. V gave up 2 bases and J gave up 1 base, with 8 bases separating them. This CDR3 is built from 15 residues. Per the germline V gene, CDR1 is SNHLY and CDR2 is FYNNEI. The CDR3, as DNA: TGTGCCAGCAGTGAACAAGTAGTGAACACCGGGGAGCTGTTTTTT. This gives the protein CASSEQVVNTGELFF.

The chain has TRBV5-8 and TRBJ1-6, with 9 bases identical to TRBD1. V dropped 4 bases and J dropped 7; count of bases not matched to a gene: 9. This CDR3 comprises 16 residues. Germline-derived CDR1 and CDR2 are SGHTS and YDEGEE. CDR3 sequence reads: CASSPQTGQGNSPLHF. The CDR3 bases are TGTGCCAGCAGCCCCCAAACGGGACAGGGCAATTCACCCCTCCACTTT.

This chain connects TRBV11-3 to TRBJ1-5; possible D gene TRBD1, 5 bases. Trimming pared 0 bases from V and 5 bases from J, leaving 5 bases between. The CDR3 is 13 residues long. Germline V gene data show CDR1 as SGHNT and CDR2 as YENEEA. This CDR3 reads CASSLEGDQPQHF. Here the CDR3 DNA reads TGTGCCAGCAGCTTAGAAGGGGATCAGCCCCAGCATTTT. The complete variable domain, with remaining parts taken from reference TRBV11-3 and TRBJ1-5, reads EAGVVQSPRYKIIEKKQPVAFWCNPISGHNTLYWYLQNLGQGPELLIRYENEEAVDDSQLPKDRFSAERLKGVDSTLKIQPAELGDSAVYLCASSLEGDQPQHFGDGTRLSIL.

The rearrangement joins TRBV27 to TRBJ1-1, with 7 bases that match TRBD1. The germline V gene has CDR1 MNHEY and CDR2 SMNVEV (reference sequence). J lost 5 bases, V lost 7 bases, and 10 bases had no gene match. This CDR3 has 14 residues. This chain's CDR3 is CASTKQGSGTEAFF. DNA of the CDR3: TGTGCCAGCACCAAACAGGGGTCGGGGACTGAAGCTTTCTTT.

The V gene is TRBV6-2 or TRBV6-3, the J gene TRBJ1-3, with a weak D call TRBD1 (6 bases). CDR3 length: 14 residues. CDR1 MNHEY and CDR2 SVGEGT come from the germline V gene. Trimming took 4 bases from V and 0 from J, leaving 7 bases between them. The CDR3 DNA sequence: TGTGCCAGCAGTTTACAGGGCTCTGGAAACACCATATATTTT. Amino acids: CASSLQGSGNTIYF.

The genes are TRBV18 and TRBJ2-1; possible D gene TRBD1, 6 bases. V was trimmed by 6 bases and J by 4 bases, leaving 19 bases between them. The germline V gene encodes CDR1 KGHSH and CDR2 LQKENI. The CDR3 runs 16 residues. CDR3: CASSGPTGLTYNEQFF. CDR3 nucleotide sequence: TGTGCCAGCTCGGGTCCTACAGGGTTAACTTACAATGAGCAGTTCTTC.

The rearrangement joins TRBV6-2 or TRBV6-3 to TRBJ1-2, with TRBD1 identical over 9 bases. V was clipped by 4 bases and J by 4 bases; unmatched bases: 7. CDR1 and CDR2 from the germline V gene are MNHEY and SVGEGT. The CDR3 extends over 15 amino acids. The CDR3 reads CASSSGTGLVYGYTF. As DNA, the CDR3 is TGTGCCAGCAGTTCTGGGACAGGGCTAGTCTATGGCTACACCTTC.

The genes are TRBV29-1 and TRBJ2-7; 11 bases match TRBD2. Germline V gene lookup returns CDR1 SQVTM and CDR2 ANQGSEA. The CDR3 is 14 residues long. The V segment lost 5 bases and the J segment 2 bases; nucleotides outside the gene matches: 5. CDR3 residues: CSVSLAGGPYEQYF. The CDR3 DNA reads TGCAGCGTTTCTTTAGCGGGGGGGCCCTACGAGCAGTACTTC.

This clone appeared a few times. J is TRBJ1-2 and V is TRBV9; D is unresolved. V shed 0 bases and J shed 0 bases, with 9 bases lying between them. CDR3 length: 15 residues. Germline CDR1 and CDR2: SGDLS and YYNGEE. The CDR3 sequence: CASSVGGLANYGYTF. In DNA, the CDR3 is TGTGCCAGCAGCGTAGGCGGCCTTGCTAACTATGGCTACACCTTC.

The chain recombines TRBV6-5 with TRBJ1-1; 10 bases line up with TRBD1. CDR1 MNHEY and CDR2 SVGAGI come from the germline V gene. V dropped 2 bases and J dropped 10; count of bases not matched to a gene: 7. The length of the CDR3 is 14 residues. In DNA, the CDR3 is TGTGCCAGCAGTTACGTGGCGGGGACAGGGGCAGCTTTCTTT. This codes for CASSYVAGTGAAFF.

This CDR3 is CSLGDGDYGYTF. CDR3 in DNA: TGCAGCCTAGGTGATGGCGACTATGGCTACACCTTC. V is TRBV29-1 and J is TRBJ1-2; D is uncertain. The germline V gene has CDR1 SQVTM and CDR2 ANQGSEA. The CDR3 has 12 residues. The ends were cut back, 8 bases at V and 3 bases at J, with 13 bases in the middle.

The CDR3 nucleotides read TGTGCCTCCTTAAAAGACCCCGGGACAGGGGGCCTGGAGACCCAGTACTTC. Translating gives CASLKDPGTGGLETQYF. The chain recombines TRBV10-3 with TRBJ2-5; 12 positions match TRBD1. V was pared by 11 bases and J by 5 bases, with 18 bases of the junction left unmatched. Germline V gene data show CDR1 as ENHRY and CDR2 as SYGVKD. This CDR3 spans 17 amino acids.

The V gene is TRBV30, the J gene TRBJ2-2; 11 bases fit TRBD2. CDR1 GTSNPN and CDR2 SVGIG come from the germline V gene (reference sequence). This CDR3 spans 19 amino acids. The junction had 15 bases not matched to a gene; V was cut back by 0 bases and J by 6 bases. The CDR3 spells CAWSVLTGATSGSPGELFF. The CDR3 DNA reads TGTGCCTGGAGTGTACTAACGGGGGCAACTAGCGGGAGTCCCGGGGAGCTGTTTTTT.

This chain links TRBV6-6 with TRBJ1-2; 7 bases agree with TRBD1. The germline CDR1 and CDR2 sequences are MNHNY and SVGAGI (reference sequence). The V segment lost 6 bases and the J segment 6 bases; nucleotides outside the gene matches: 10. This CDR3 is built from 14 residues. In nucleotides, the CDR3 is TGTGCCAGCAGGACGACAGGGACAATCGATGGCTACACCTTC. This encodes CASRTTGTIDGYTF.

The chain combines TRBV10-3 with TRBJ2-7, with 16 bases identical to TRBD2. Losses at the gene ends were 3 bases for V and 0 bases for J; bases not matched to a gene: 8. CDR3 length equals 19 residues. The germline V gene encodes CDR1 ENHRY and CDR2 SYGVKD. The CDR3 DNA sequence: TGTGCCATCAGTGAAGCGGTGGGACTAGCGGGAGGGACCTCCTACGAGCAGTACTTC. Its protein product is CAISEAVGLAGGTSYEQYF.

This clone occurred once. The V and J genes are TRBV19 and TRBJ1-4, with a possible D match to TRBD1 (6 bases). Germline lookup yields CDR1 LNHDA and CDR2 SQIVND (reference sequence). The CDR3 loop spans 13 amino acids. Trimming took off 5 bases at V and 8 bases at J, with 12 bases between the two ends. This chain's CDR3 is CASSEQGNEKLFF. CDR3 bases: TGTGCCAGTAGTGAACAGGGTAACGAAAAACTGTTTTTT.

The rearrangement links TRBV3-1 (or the pseudogene TRBV3-2) to TRBJ2-2, with D tentatively TRBD2 (5 bases). Germline assignment: CDR1 LGHDT and CDR2 YNNKEL (reference sequence). V was pared by 2 bases and J by 1 base, with 11 bases between. CDR3 length equals 16 residues. CDR3 sequence reads: CASSQSRGMNTGELFF. CDR3 sequence (DNA): TGTGCCAGCAGCCAAAGCCGGGGTATGAACACCGGGGAGCTGTTTTTT.

The chain joins TRBV7-9 to TRBJ1-1; no clear D gene. Deletions cut 6 bases from V and 1 base from J, with 12 bases between. Germline-derived CDR1 and CDR2 are SEHNR and FQNEAQ (reference sequence). The CDR3 is made up of 14 amino acids. CDR3: CASSEHAANTEAFF. CDR3 bases: TGTGCCAGCAGTGAACACGCGGCGAACACTGAAGCTTTCTTT. The complete variable domain, with remaining parts taken from reference TRBV7-9 and TRBJ1-1, reads DTGVSQNPRHKITKRGQNVTFRCDPISEHNRLYWYRQTLGQGPEFLTYFQNEAQLEKSRLLSDRFSAERPKGSFSTLEIQRTEQGDSAMYLCASSEHAANTEAFFGQGTRLTVV.

The chain is built from TRBV2 and TRBJ1-1, with 9 bases aligning to TRBD1. Trimming took 5 bases from V and 10 from J; bases not matched to a gene: 2. Germline V gene lookup returns CDR1 SNHLY and CDR2 FYNNEI. This CDR3 contains 11 residues. Here the CDR3 reads CASSHRGRAFF. In DNA form, the CDR3 reads TGTGCCAGCAGTCACAGGGGGCGAGCTTTCTTT.

The J gene is TRBJ1-4, the V gene TRBV30; D is perhaps TRBD1 (6 bases). From germline, CDR1 is GTSNPN and CDR2 SVGIG (reference sequence). V was trimmed by 4 bases and J by 8 bases, leaving 14 bases between them. This CDR3 has 13 residues. The DNA for the CDR3 is TGTGCCTGGACCCTCAGGGGAGGGGAAAAACTGTTTTTT. This translates into CAWTLRGGEKLFF.

The chain links TRBV5-1 to TRBJ1-1; 8 bases align to TRBD1. CDR3 length: 14 amino acids. With V trimmed by 4 bases and J by 2 bases, 4 bases remained unmatched. Germline CDR1 and CDR2: SGHRS and YFSETQ. The CDR3 sequence: CASSRDRGNTEAFF. Written as DNA, the CDR3 is TGCGCCAGCAGCCGTGACAGGGGTAACACTGAAGCTTTCTTT.

V and J are TRBV4-1 and TRBJ1-2; maybe TRBD1 (6 bases). The germline V gene has CDR1 MGHRA and CDR2 YSYEKL. This CDR3 region has 17 residues. Trimming stripped 3 bases from V and 0 bases from J, with 17 bases between. CDR3 in amino acids: CASSHGTGQNSNYGYTF. CDR3 bases: TGCGCCAGCAGCCACGGAACAGGACAGAACTCTAACTATGGCTACACCTTC.

The rearrangement links TRBV13 to TRBJ1-1; TRBD1 is a possible D gene (5 bases). The CDR3 is 17 residues long. V shed 2 bases and J shed 1 base, with 17 bases lying between them. The germline CDR1 and CDR2 sequences are PRHDT and FYEKMQ (reference sequence). The CDR3 reads CASSLWTTEGTNTEAFF. CDR3 DNA: TGTGCCAGCAGCTTATGGACCACGGAGGGGACGAACACTGAAGCTTTCTTT.

The chain combines TRBV11-3 with TRBJ2-7, with 7 nucleotides matching TRBD1. This CDR3 spans 16 amino acids. Germline V gives CDR1 SGHNT, CDR2 YENEEA. With V trimmed by 0 bases and J by 0 bases, 5 bases remained unmatched. Written as DNA, the CDR3 is TGTGCCAGCAGCTTAGAGGGACAGATAATCTCCTACGAGCAGTACTTC. Translating it yields CASSLEGQIISYEQYF.

This clone has only a few counts. At one boundary the junction diverges from the germline segment, which might be a read error. The V gene is TRBV10-3, the J gene TRBJ1-1, with TRBD1 identical over 7 bases. The CDR3 is 17 residues long. Germline V gene lookup returns CDR1 ENHRY and CDR2 SYGVKD. The CDR3 region is CAISESGQRGKNTEAFF. DNA of the CDR3: TGTGCCATCAGCGAGTCGGGACAGAGGGGGAAGAACACTGAAGCTTTCTTT.

In its sample, this clone was seen once. This chain uses TRBV5-8 with TRBJ2-2; TRBD2 matches 8 bases. The J segment lost 5 bases and the V segment lost 4 bases, leaving 13 bases of the junction unmatched. The CDR3 is made up of 17 amino acids. Germline V lookup: CDR1 SGHTS, CDR2 YDEGEE. The CDR3 protein is CASSPGSGRIGTGELFF. In DNA form, the CDR3 reads TGTGCCAGCAGCCCGGGGAGCGGGAGAATAGGGACCGGGGAGCTGTTTTTT.

The genes are TRBV10-3 and TRBJ1-1, with 7 bases that match TRBD1. The germline V gene has CDR1 ENHRY and CDR2 SYGVKD. CDR3 length: 14 amino acids. V lost 5 bases, J lost 4 bases, and 7 bases stayed unmatched. CDR3 DNA: TGTGCCATCAGTTACGAACAGGGGACCACTGAAGCTTTCTTT. This translates into CAISYEQGTTEAFF.

The chain joins TRBV15 to TRBJ1-1, with TRBD1 as a possible D gene (6 bases). The V gene lost 5 bases and the J gene lost 1 base, with 8 bases spanning the gap. The CDR3 length is 13 residues. Germline CDR1 and CDR2: LNHNV and YYDKDF (reference sequence). CDR3 loop: CATSEDRNTEAFF. CDR3 DNA sequence: TGTGCCACCAGCGAGGACAGGAACACTGAAGCTTTCTTT.

The V and J genes are TRBV10-3 and TRBJ2-3, with 14 nucleotides matching TRBD2. The CDR3 length is 15 residues. Unmatched junction bases numbered 4, after V lost 4 bases and J lost 7 bases. Germline V gives CDR1 ENHRY, CDR2 SYGVKD. CDR3: CAISAWTSGRNTQYF. Here the CDR3 DNA reads TGTGCCATCAGTGCCTGGACTAGCGGGAGGAATACGCAGTATTTT.